These T cell receptor beta chains were read from a single sample in a study of blood T cell repertoires in COVID-19. TCRdb's copy holds only in-frame clones and misses some; the assay was immunoSEQ multiplex PCR. The sample records approximately 400,000 clones, 90% to 95% being singletons. Sequenced material: PBMCs or T cells enriched from blood (not recorded which). The receptor source for this set is a woman aged 40 to 50 who had been exposed to COVID-19. Both conserved end residues are part of each CDR3. The D gene is left open where the match is weak. Some rows mark clone size as missing; the rest say once, few, many or name a class of expanded clone.

>TRBV13|.|TRBJ2-3|.
TGTGCCAGCAGCCCGAAATTAGCGAGTACTACGCAGTATTTT
CASSPKLASTTQYF
>TRBV21-1|.|TRBJ2-7|.
TGTGCCAGCAGCAAAGGGGGGGACAGATACTACGAGCAGTACTTC
CASSKGGDRYYEQYF
>TRBV19|.|TRBJ2-7|TRBD1
TGTGCCAGTAGTATAGCCCCGACAGGGCTTACCTACGAGCAGTACTTC
CASSIAPTGLTYEQYF
>TRBV14|.|TRBJ2-1|.
TGTGCCAGCAGGGCGACAGGTTCCTACAATGAGCAGTTCTTC
CASRATGSYNEQFF
>TRBV7-9|.|TRBJ2-1|.
TGTGCCAGCAGACCCGAGGAGAGGCAAGAGCAGTTCTTC
CASRPEERQEQFF
>TRBV11-2|.|TRBJ1-1|.
TGTGCCAGCAGTCGGGGACATTTAGGCACTGAAGCTTTCTTT
CASSRGHLGTEAFF
>TRBV24-1|once|TRBJ2-1|.
TGTGCCACCAGTGATCCCGGACATCTTGGTGAGCAGTTCTTC
CATSDPGHLGEQFF
>TRBV7-2|.|TRBJ2-2|.
TGTGCCAGCAGCCTTACCCAGGGGTTTGGGGGCGGGGAGCTGTTTTTT
CASSLTQGFGGGELFF
>TRBV4-1|.|TRBJ2-7|TRBD2
TGCGCCAGCAGCCAAGTTGGACTAGCGGGATACGAGCAGTACTTC
CASSQVGLAGYEQYF
>TRBV6-5|.|TRBJ1-2|.
TGTGCCAGCAGTCCCTCAACAGGGATTGGTTGGGGCTACACCTTC
CASSPSTGIGWGYTF
>TRBV12-3/TRBV12-4|.|TRBJ1-4|.
TGTGCCTCTTCCGCGTCTAATGAAAAACTGTTTTTT
CASSASNEKLFF
>TRBV11-2|.|TRBJ1-2|TRBD1
TGTGCCAGCAGCTTAGGGACAGGACACGGGGATGGCTACACCTTC
CASSLGTGHGDGYTF
>TRBV2|.|TRBJ2-3|TRBD2
TGTGCCAGCAGTCAGCGGGGGGGCCCAGATACGCAGTATTTT
CASSQRGGPDTQYF
>TRBV11-3|.|TRBJ2-5|TRBD2
TGTGCCAGCAGCCGACGGACTAGCGGGACCCAAATTCAGACCCAGTACTTC
CASSRRTSGTQIQTQYF
>TRBV19|.|TRBJ1-5|.
TGTGCCAGTAGTACCCACCGGGAGGGCCCCAGAGGTGGACAGCCCCAGCATTTT
CASSTHREGPRGGQPQHF
>TRBV30|.|TRBJ2-5|.
TGTGCCTGGATGCGGGTAGGCCAAGAGACCCAGTACTTC
CAWMRVGQETQYF
>TRBV10-3|.|TRBJ2-1|.
TGTGCCATCGGGGGGGCTAGCGTCGTTGGTGAGCAGTTCTTC
CAIGGASVVGEQFF
>TRBV9|.|TRBJ1-1|.
TGTGCCAGCAGCGCCCGGGACAAGGGCATCCTGAACACTGAAGCTTTCTTT
CASSARDKGILNTEAFF
>TRBV28|.|TRBJ1-5|.
TGTGCCAGCAGTTCCACAGGGACGGGCTATCAGCCCCAGCATTTT
CASSSTGTGYQPQHF
>TRBV18|.|TRBJ1-2|TRBD1
TGTGCCAGCTCACCAAAGGGACAGGGGGACGGCTACACCTTC
CASSPKGQGDGYTF
>TRBV5-1|.|TRBJ2-7|.
TGCGCCAGCAGCTTCGGTTTCTCCTACGAGCAGTACTTC
CASSFGFSYEQYF
>TRBV19|.|TRBJ2-1|TRBD2
TGTGCCAGTAGTAGGACTAGCGGGGGGGAGTACAATGAGCAGTTCTTC
CASSRTSGGEYNEQFF
>TRBV19|.|TRBJ1-1|TRBD1
TGTGCCAGTACCATCCAGGGGGTCACTGAAGCTTTCTTT
CASTIQGVTEAFF
>TRBV7-9|few|TRBJ1-1|TRBD1
TGTGCCAGCAGCTCGTACAGGGGGCCTCTAACTGAAGCTTTCTTT
CASSSYRGPLTEAFF
>TRBV23-1|.|TRBJ1-6|TRBD1
TGCGCCAGCAGTCCATACTTGGAGACAGGGAGATATAATTCACCCCTCCACTTT
CASSPYLETGRYNSPLHF
>TRBV27|.|TRBJ1-5|.
TGTGCCAGCAGTTTTAAGGCAGGGGATGGCAATCAGCCCCAGCATTTT
CASSFKAGDGNQPQHF
>TRBV2|.|TRBJ1-1|TRBD1
TGTGCCAGTAAAGCCACAGGGGGGTCTACTGAAGCTTTCTTT
CASKATGGSTEAFF
>TRBV4-1|.|TRBJ1-2|.
TGCGCCAGCAGCCAAGAAGAGACAGCTAACTATGGCTACACCTTC
CASSQEETANYGYTF
>TRBV5-1|.|TRBJ1-6|.
TGCGCCAGCAGCTTGGCCGGTGACATGTATTATTCACCCCTCCACTTT
CASSLAGDMYYSPLHF
>TRBV6-5|.|TRBJ2-5|TRBD2
TGTGCCAGCCGGGACGGGGGGTTGAAGACCCAGTACTTC
CASRDGGLKTQYF
>TRBV6-1|.|TRBJ1-1|TRBD1
TGTGCCAGCAGTGACCGGCCGGACAGGGAGGCTGAAGCTTTCTTT
CASSDRPDREAEAFF
>TRBV3-1/TRBV3-2|.|TRBJ2-4|TRBD2
TGTGCCAGCAGCCAAGTTCCAGCGGGAGAAAACATTCAGTACTTC
CASSQVPAGENIQYF
>TRBV19|once|TRBJ1-1|.
TGTGCCAGTATGGGGCAGGCGAACACTGAAGCTTTCTTT
CASMGQANTEAFF
>TRBV5-1|.|TRBJ2-1|.
TGCGCCAGCAGCCCGGCTCCAGCTAGTTCCTACAATGAGCAGTTCTTC
CASSPAPASSYNEQFF
>TRBV10-3|.|TRBJ2-7|TRBD1
TGTGCCATCAGTGAGTCCAGGGGGCGCGGCGAGCAGTACTTC
CAISESRGRGEQYF
>TRBV7-2|.|TRBJ1-5|.
TGTGCCAGCAGCTTAGATGTGGGGAGCGATCAGCCCCAGCATTTT
CASSLDVGSDQPQHF
>TRBV30|once|TRBJ1-1|.
TGTGCCTGGAGTGTAATCAGGGACACTGAAGCTTTCTTT
CAWSVIRDTEAFF
>TRBV11-3|.|TRBJ2-3|TRBD2
TGTGCCAGCAGCTTAGCGGGACTACCCCAACGGGATACGCAGTATTTT
CASSLAGLPQRDTQYF
>TRBV4-2|.|TRBJ2-1|TRBD2
TGTGCCAGCAGCCAAGAGCTAGCGGGAAGCTTCAATGAGCAGTTCTTC
CASSQELAGSFNEQFF
>TRBV15|.|TRBJ2-7|.
TGTGCCACCAGGCGGACAGCCCAACGATGGGACGAGCAGTACTTC
CATRRTAQRWDEQYF
>TRBV30|.|TRBJ2-1|.
TGTGCCTGGAGTACCCTAGGGGGGGGCAATGAGCAGTTCTTC
CAWSTLGGGNEQFF
>TRBV20-1|.|TRBJ1-1|.
TGCAGTGCTAGTTGGGGGGGTGAAGCTTTCTTT
CSASWGGEAFF
>TRBV5-1|.|TRBJ2-7|TRBD1
TGCGCCAGCAGCTTGCTCCCCCCCGGACAGGGGAGTTCCTACGAGCAGTACTTC
CASSLLPPGQGSSYEQYF
>TRBV12-3/TRBV12-4|once|TRBJ2-7|.
TGTGCCAGCAGTCCCGGGGAGAGGGAGCAGTACTTC
CASSPGEREQYF
>TRBV27|.|TRBJ1-5|TRBD1
TGTGCCAGCAGTGGACAGGGTAAGGGCAATCAGCCCCAGCATTTT
CASSGQGKGNQPQHF
>TRBV29-1|.|TRBJ1-1|.
TGCAGCGTTTCCAGGCCAAACACTGAAGCTTTCTTT
CSVSRPNTEAFF
>TRBV5-1|.|TRBJ2-7|.
TGCGCCAGCAGCTTGGGGACAATCGAGCAGTACTTC
CASSLGTIEQYF
>TRBV7-9|.|TRBJ1-2|TRBD1
TGTGCCAGCAGCGCCCGTAGGGGGCGTCGCTATGGCTACACCTTC
CASSARRGRRYGYTF
>TRBV5-8|.|TRBJ2-1|.
TGTGCCAGCAGCTTTGTCCTATATTACAATGAGCAGTTCTTC
CASSFVLYYNEQFF